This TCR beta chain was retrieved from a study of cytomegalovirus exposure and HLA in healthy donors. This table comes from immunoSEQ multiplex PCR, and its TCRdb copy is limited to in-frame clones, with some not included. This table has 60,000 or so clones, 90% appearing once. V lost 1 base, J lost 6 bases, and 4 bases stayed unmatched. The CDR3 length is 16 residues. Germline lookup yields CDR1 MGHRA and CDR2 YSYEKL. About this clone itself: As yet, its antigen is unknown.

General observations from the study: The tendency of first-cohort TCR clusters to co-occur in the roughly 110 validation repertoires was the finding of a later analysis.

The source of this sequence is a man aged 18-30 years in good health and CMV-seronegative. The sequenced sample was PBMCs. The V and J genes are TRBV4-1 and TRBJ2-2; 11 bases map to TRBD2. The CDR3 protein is CASSQGTSGSAGELFF. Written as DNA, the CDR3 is TGCGCCAGCAGCCAAGGTACTAGCGGGAGCGCCGGGGAGCTGTTTTTT.